Following are 32 T cell receptor beta chains from one sample sequenced in a study of Graves' ophthalmopathy and Graves' hyperthyroidism. Researchers took RNA transcripts and amplified TCR beta CDR3 regions from them. The first-round RT-PCR employed HTBI primers together with the Qiagen OneStep RT-PCR kit. A multiplex PCR was then performed as the second round. MiXCR, applied by TCRdb to the multiplex PCR reads, yields one record per CDR3 protein. The data show 1 million to 1.3 million distinct CDR3 sequences, less than 45% seen once. Sequencing input: peripheral blood or thyroid tissue (not recorded which). Receptors were obtained from an adult man with Graves' hyperthyroidism.

This clonotype was recorded at least ten times. CDR3 nucleotides: TGCAGCGTCCAAACGGGCGAACGGGTTGAGACCCAGTACTTC. Translating gives CSVQTGERVETQYF. The V call is TRBV29-1, the J call TRBJ2-5, with D uncertain. Deletions cut 6 bases from V and 5 bases from J, with 19 bases between. Germline V gene sequence: CDR1 SQVTM, CDR2 ANQGSEA. This CDR3 comprises 14 residues.

In its sample, this clonotype was seen many times. This chain links TRBV29-1 with TRBJ1-1; D is unclear. Trimming took off 7 bases at V and 3 bases at J, with 12 bases between the two ends. The CDR3 is 12 residues long. In germline, CDR1 is SQVTM, CDR2 ANQGSEA. Written as DNA, the CDR3 is TGCAGCGCCCGCCCGACGGACACTGAAGCTTTCTTT. Its protein is CSARPTDTEAFF.

About this clonotype itself: At one end the junction does not follow the germline gene, possibly because of a read error. This chain links TRBV7-8 with TRBJ2-2; TRBD1 matches 8 bases. Germline CDR1 reads SGHVS; CDR2 reads FQNEAQ. The CDR3 length is 15 residues. CDR3 protein: CASSPDRENIGELFF. In DNA form, the CDR3 reads TGTGCCAGCAGCCCGGACAGGGAGAACATCGGGGAGCTGTTTTTT.

This clonotype has more than one count but fewer than ten. The chain is built from TRBV19 and TRBJ2-2; TRBD1 is a possible D gene (6 bases). Germline CDR1 is LNHDA and CDR2 is SQIVND (reference sequence). The CDR3 is made up of 14 amino acids. Trimming removed 4 bases at V and 7 bases at J, with 13 bases between. The CDR3 protein is CASSTTGLDGELFF. In DNA form, the CDR3 reads TGTGCCAGTAGTACGACAGGCCTTGACGGGGAGCTGTTTTTT.

The sample holds many counts of this clonotype. The rearrangement uses TRBV7-6 and TRBJ2-7, with 9 bases aligning to TRBD2. The V gene end was trimmed by 4 bases and the J gene end by 3 bases; junction bases not matched to a gene: 7. The length of the CDR3 is 15 residues. Germline CDR1 reads SGHVS; CDR2 reads FNYEAQ. The DNA for the CDR3 is TGTGCCAGCAGCTCGGTGCTAGCGGGGATCTACGAGCAGTACTTC. This gives the protein CASSSVLAGIYEQYF.

This clonotype was observed a few times. This chain connects TRBV9 to TRBJ2-7, with D perhaps assigned TRBD1 or TRBD2 (5 bases each). Germline values: CDR1 SGDLS, CDR2 YYNGEE. CDR3 length: 13 amino acids. V dropped 3 bases and J dropped 4 bases, with 11 bases sitting between them. CDR3 coding DNA: TGTGCCAGCAGCGCCCCGGGACGGTACGAGCAGTACTTC. This translates into CASSAPGRYEQYF.

Ten or more counts support this clonotype. The CDR3 sequence is CASSPQTNTYEQYF. CDR3 DNA: TGCGCCAGCAGCCCCCAGACAAATACCTACGAGCAGTACTTC. The chain recombines TRBV5-1 with TRBJ2-7; D unclear. The CDR3 contains 14 residues. Deletions cut 4 bases from V and 2 bases from J, with 13 bases between. Looked up from germline, CDR1 is SGHRS and CDR2 is YFSETQ.

The V and J genes are TRBV25-1 and TRBJ2-2; 7 bases fit TRBD2. This CDR3 is built from 15 residues. V shed 10 bases and J 7 bases; nucleotides not matched to a gene: 15. Looked up from germline, CDR1 is MGHDK and CDR2 is SYGVNS. Here the CDR3 DNA reads TGTGCCAACTCACTAGCGTCCGGGATGGTCGGGGAGCTGTTTTTT. Translation gives CANSLASGMVGELFF. The variable domain in full, with the rest retrieved from reference TRBV25-1 and TRBJ2-2, is EADIYQTPRYLVIGTGKKITLECSQTMGHDKMYWYQQDPGMELHLIHYSYGVNSTEKGDLSSESTVSRIRTEHFPLTLESARPSHTSQYLCANSLASGMVGELFFGEGSRLTVL.

This clonotype was seen at least ten times. The chain uses TRBV5-1 and TRBJ1-1; D perhaps matches TRBD1 (5 bases). Germline loops: CDR1 SGHRS, CDR2 YFSETQ. This CDR3 spans 14 amino acids. V was clipped by 3 bases and J by 0 bases, with 9 bases between them. The CDR3 bases are TGCGCCAGCAGCTCACAGGTGCTGAACACTGAAGCTTTCTTT. Translated, it gives CASSSQVLNTEAFF.

At least ten counts were recorded for this clonotype. This chain joins TRBV15 and TRBJ1-4; 7 bases map to TRBD1. With 8 bases clipped from V and 8 bases from J, the junction kept 8 bases outside the gene matches. The CDR3 runs to 13 residues. Germline V gene data show CDR1 as LNHNV and CDR2 as YYDKDF (reference sequence). CDR3 bases: TGTGCCACCTCCGACAGGGCGGGGGAAAAACTGTTTTTT. Its translation: CATSDRAGEKLFF.

This chain connects TRBV25-1 to TRBJ2-7; D possibly corresponds to TRBD2 (6 bases). The V end was cut by 8 bases, the J end by 0 bases, with 17 bases between. The CDR3 extends over 15 amino acids. Germline values: CDR1 MGHDK, CDR2 SYGVNS. CDR3 in DNA: TGTGCCAGCTTACGCCCCGGGACTGGCTCCTACGAGCAGTACTTC. This sequence encodes CASLRPGTGSYEQYF.

With regard to this clonotype: The missing conserved phenylalanine or tryptophan at the end of this CDR3 makes a read error likely. The DNA is left out, because the CDR3 cannot be placed on it with certainty; the CDR3 is given as TCRdb lists it. V usage is TRBV7-9 and J usage is TRBJ2-6. The CDR3 is 9 residues long, ends included. Germline-derived CDR1 and CDR2 are SEHNR and FQNEAQ (reference sequence). The CDR3 sequence is CASSGFGTS.

The chain couples TRBV5-4 to TRBJ2-2; the match to TRBD2 covers 10 bases. Germline V gene lookup returns CDR1 SGHNT and CDR2 YYREEE (reference sequence). After removal of 5 bases from V and 3 bases from J, the junction contained 4 bases not matched to a gene. CDR3 size: 15 residues. CDR3 DNA sequence: TGTGCCAGCAGTAAAAGCGGGAGGGACACCGGGGAGCTGTTTTTT. Its translation is CASSKSGRDTGELFF.

The CDR3 protein is CAIQFGANTGELFF. As DNA, the CDR3 is TGTGCCATCCAATTCGGCGCGAACACCGGGGAGCTGTTTTTT. The chain links TRBV10-3 to TRBJ2-2, with unresolved D. The CDR3 has 14 residues. From germline, CDR1 is ENHRY and CDR2 SYGVKD. V was shortened by 8 bases and J by 0 bases, with 10 bases between the two germline ends.

This clonotype was counted only a few times. V usage is TRBV5-6 and J usage is TRBJ1-4, with D possibly being TRBD1 (5 bases). The CDR3 is 14 amino acids. Per germline, CDR1 SGHDT and CDR2 YYEEEE. Trimming took 2 bases from V and 3 from J, leaving 8 bases between them. The CDR3 reads CASSFDRANEKLFF. CDR3 coding DNA: TGTGCCAGCAGCTTCGACAGAGCTAATGAAAAACTGTTTTTT.

This clonotype was seen many times. The chain combines TRBV9 with TRBJ2-5; D may correspond to TRBD1 or TRBD2 (6 bases each). The CDR3 contains 15 residues. The V end was cut by 2 bases, the J end by 1 base, with 12 bases between. Germline V gene data show CDR1 as SGDLS and CDR2 as YYNGEE. DNA of the CDR3: TGTGCCAGCAGCGTTGGGGGGCTGATCCAAGAGACCCAGTACTTC. The encoded protein is CASSVGGLIQETQYF.

This clonotype was seen at least ten times. CDR3 in amino acids: CASRGQAVNSPLHF. As DNA, the CDR3 is TGTGCCAGCAGGGGACAGGCGGTTAATTCACCCCTCCACTTT. This chain joins TRBV11-2 and TRBJ1-6, with TRBD1 identical over 8 bases. The CDR3 runs 14 residues. Losses at the gene ends were 6 bases for V and 6 bases for J; bases not matched to a gene: 4. CDR1 is SGHAT and CDR2 is FQNNGV in the germline V gene.

This clonotype was seen only a few times. The genes are TRBV14 and TRBJ1-5; 7 nucleotides align to TRBD1. V lost 5 bases and J lost 7; bases outside the gene matches: 8. Germline CDR1 and CDR2: SGHDN and FVKESK. The CDR3 is 14 amino acids. The CDR3 DNA reads TGTGCCAGCAGCGCGACAGGGCCGCGGCAGCCCCAGCATTTT. It is translated as CASSATGPRQPQHF.

This clonotype was seen more than once but under ten times. A much larger clone differs by one base, so this may be a read error. The rearrangement uses TRBV7-9 and TRBJ1-2; D call uncertain. CDR1 and CDR2 (germline): SEHNR, FQNEAQ (reference sequence). This CDR3 region has 11 residues. V gave up 5 bases and J gave up 4 bases, with 5 bases separating them. The CDR3 region has the DNA TGTGCCAGCAGCCCGATCTATGGCTACACCTTC. Translated: CASSPIYGYTF. Looking up the rest from reference TRBV7-9 and TRBJ1-2 gives the full variable domain: DTGVSQNPRHKITKRGQNVTFRCDPISEHNRLYWYRQTLGQGPEFLTYFQNEAQLEKSRLLSDRFSAERPKGSFSTLEIQRTEQGDSAMYLCASSPIYGYTFGSGTRLTVV.

This clonotype was seen ten or more times. The chain links TRBV2 to TRBJ2-7; no definite D call. Trimming stripped 0 bases from V and 6 bases from J, with 12 bases between. In germline, CDR1 is SNHLY, CDR2 FYNNEI. CDR3 size: 14 residues. The CDR3 DNA sequence: TGTGCCAGCAGTGAAGCAAGTTGGGCTAGCGAGCAGTACTTC. Translation: CASSEASWASEQYF.

This clonotype was picked up one time. This chain connects TRBV15 to TRBJ1-2; possibly TRBD1 for D (6 bases). V gave up 3 bases and J gave up 3 bases, with 14 bases separating them. The CDR3 is 15 residues long. CDR1 LNHNV and CDR2 YYDKDF come from the germline V gene (reference sequence). CDR3 sequence (DNA): TGTGCCACCAGCAGCTTGGGGGACAACGACTATGGCTACACCTTC. Amino acid sequence: CATSSLGDNDYGYTF. Together with reference TRBV15 and TRBJ1-2, the CDR3 gives the full variable domain: DAMVIQNPRYQVTQFGKPVTLSCSQTLNHNVMYWYQQKSSQAPKLLFHYYDKDFNNEADTPDNFQSRRPNTSFCFLDIRSPGLGDTAMYLCATSSLGDNDYGYTFGSGTRLTVV.

V gene TRBV4-1 combines with J gene TRBJ1-4; tentatively, D is TRBD1 (5 bases). The CDR3 has 14 residues. Germline CDR1 and CDR2: MGHRA and YSYEKL. V lost 5 bases to trimming and J lost 3 bases, with 10 bases between them. CDR3 sequence reads: CASSKGPANEKLFF. DNA of the CDR3: TGCGCCAGCAGCAAGGGACCGGCTAATGAAAAACTGTTTTTT.

This clonotype was counted at least ten times. This chain connects TRBV7-9 to TRBJ2-7; TRBD2 matches 8 bases. Germline V gene sequence: CDR1 SEHNR, CDR2 FQNEAQ (reference sequence). V lost 1 base, J lost 0 bases, and 8 bases stayed unmatched. There are 17 residues in the CDR3. DNA of the CDR3: TGTGCCAGCAGCTTAGAGGGGACTAGTCACAGCTCCTACGAGCAGTACTTC. Residues: CASSLEGTSHSSYEQYF.

This clonotype was seen only a few times. CDR3 coding DNA: TGTGCCAGCAGTTACTCGCGTGTTGGAGGGAATTCACCCCTCCACTTT. Its translation is CASSYSRVGGNSPLHF. The chain is built from TRBV6-5 and TRBJ1-6; D not resolved. The CDR3 runs to 16 residues. The germline V gene has CDR1 MNHEY and CDR2 SVGAGI. V gave up 0 bases and J gave up 7 bases, with 13 bases separating them.

In this sample, this clonotype turned up a few times. The chain joins TRBV6-5 to TRBJ2-7; weak D call: TRBD2 (5 bases). Germline assignment: CDR1 MNHEY and CDR2 SVGAGI. The CDR3 loop spans 14 amino acids. The V gene lost 5 bases and the J gene lost 12 bases, with 23 bases spanning the gap. The CDR3: CASSQTRNTGELYF. The CDR3 DNA is TGTGCCAGCAGTCAAACAAGGAACACCGGGGAATTGTACTTC.

The CDR3 DNA reads as TGTGCCAGCACCCGATACAATGAGCAGTTCTTC. Its translation: CASTRYNEQFF. V gene TRBV12-3 or TRBV12-4 combines with J gene TRBJ2-1, with unresolved D. The CDR3 extends over 11 amino acids. V lost 7 bases and J 4 bases, leaving 5 bases between the germline ends.

The chain carries TRBV24-1 and TRBJ2-7, with TRBD1 as a possible D gene (5 bases). Trimming left V 7 bases short and J 4 bases short, with 13 bases between. The CDR3 has 13 residues. CDR1 and CDR2 (germline): KGHDR, SFDVKD. CDR3 in DNA: TGTGCCACCAGCAGGGCCAGTGGGTACGAGCAGTACTTC. This sequence encodes CATSRASGYEQYF.

This clonotype was seen a handful of times. The chain links TRBV25-1 to TRBJ1-6; 7 bases are shared with TRBD1. V shed 6 bases, J shed 7 bases, and the junction held 12 bases outside the gene matches. The CDR3 covers 16 residues. Germline V gene lookup returns CDR1 MGHDK and CDR2 SYGVNS. The CDR3 is CASRSQKGTVNSPLHF. In DNA, the CDR3 is TGTGCCAGCAGATCCCAGAAGGGGACAGTGAATTCACCCCTCCACTTT.

V and J are TRBV6-2 or TRBV6-3 and TRBJ2-7; 7 nucleotides line up with TRBD1. The CDR3 totals 14 residues. With 6 bases clipped from V and 3 bases from J, the junction kept 8 bases outside the gene matches. Germline loops: CDR1 MNHEY, CDR2 SVGEGT. The CDR3 is CASRRITGDYEQYF. The CDR3 nucleotides are TGTGCCAGCAGACGAATTACAGGGGACTACGAGCAGTACTTC.

This clonotype has a handful of counts. This chain connects TRBV9 to TRBJ1-3, with D possibly being TRBD1 (5 bases). CDR3 size: 16 residues. The germline V and J ends were trimmed by 3 bases and 0 bases, with 13 bases remaining between them. The germline V gene has CDR1 SGDLS and CDR2 YYNGEE. The CDR3 coding sequence is TGTGCCAGCAGCGGCCCCGGGACGAACTCTGGAAACACCATATATTTT. This codes for CASSGPGTNSGNTIYF.

This clonotype occurred once. The gene calls are TRBV11-1 and TRBJ1-5; D is possibly TRBD1 (5 bases). This CDR3 is built from 15 residues. Trimming left V 4 bases short and J 2 bases short, with 12 bases between. CDR1 is SGHAT, CDR2 FQDESV, per germline (reference sequence). The CDR3 DNA sequence: TGTGCCAGCAGCTCTCGGGGGGGTGGCAATCAGCCCCAGCATTTT. This sequence encodes CASSSRGGGNQPQHF.

The chain joins TRBV15 to TRBJ2-1; possible D gene TRBD2, 6 bases. CDR3 length: 13 residues. Trimming left V 3 bases short and J 9 bases short, with 12 bases between. The germline V gene has CDR1 LNHNV and CDR2 YYDKDF (reference sequence). CDR3 in DNA: TGTGCCACCAGCAGGGCAAGACTAGGTGAGCAGTTCTTC. Translated, it gives CATSRARLGEQFF.